This T cell receptor (beta chain) appears in the sequencing data of a study of sequential checkpoint blockade in melanoma. Looking at the study overall: Arm A got nivolumab then ipilimumab; arm B the reverse, 1:1. Maintenance nivolumab came after either treatment sequence.

Germline V gene sequence: CDR1 LNHNV, CDR2 YYDKDF (reference sequence). Trimming stripped 1 base from V and 11 bases from J, with 20 bases between. The CDR3 consists of 15 residues. Indicated treatment: randomized to nivolumab then ipilimumab (arm A) or the reverse (arm B). From thawed PBMCs, live CD3+CD8+ cells negative for CD19 and CD56 were sorted. Assay used: immunoSEQ multiplex PCR; TCRdb lists only in-frame clones, some missing. The table has around 9,000 clones, roughly 57% seen once. The rearrangement uses TRBV15 and TRBJ2-5; possibly TRBD2 for D (6 bases). This clonotype originated in a human donor with melanoma. The sequenced sample was CD8+ T cells sorted from blood (inferred from file names), obtained from a patient given nivolumab and ipilimumab in sequence. This CDR3 reads CATSRVVAADIVQYF. The CDR3 nucleotides are TGTGCCACCAGCAGAGTGGTAGCGGCAGATATTGTGCAGTACTTC.